Here is one T cell receptor beta chain with its context. These data are taken from a study of blood T cell repertoires in COVID-19. Study-wide context: The samples span acute and convalescent COVID-19 from the United States, Italy and Spain. The cDNA or gDNA used as material had been derived from T cells, B-cell-depleted T cells, or PBMCs.

In the source study's methods: Amplification with reference gene primers provided the estimates of nucleated cell counts. Method: immunoSEQ multiplex PCR; TCRdb's copy keeps in-frame clones and lacks some. V and J calls and clone size are given by that table; D and trimming were obtained from the DNA. The sample records 35,000 to 50,000 clones, about 90% being singletons. The source is a middle-aged woman with acute or convalescent COVID-19. The material sequenced was peripheral blood.

CDR3 amino acids: CASSLWSGPNTEAFF. The CDR3 DNA sequence: TGTGCCAGCAGCTTATGGTCAGGGCCGAACACTGAAGCTTTCTTT. The gene calls are TRBV7-9 and TRBJ1-1; D is possibly TRBD1 (5 bases). Germline V lookup: CDR1 SEHNR, CDR2 FQNEAQ (reference sequence). V was clipped by 2 bases and J by 1 base, with 11 bases between them. The CDR3 is 15 residues long.